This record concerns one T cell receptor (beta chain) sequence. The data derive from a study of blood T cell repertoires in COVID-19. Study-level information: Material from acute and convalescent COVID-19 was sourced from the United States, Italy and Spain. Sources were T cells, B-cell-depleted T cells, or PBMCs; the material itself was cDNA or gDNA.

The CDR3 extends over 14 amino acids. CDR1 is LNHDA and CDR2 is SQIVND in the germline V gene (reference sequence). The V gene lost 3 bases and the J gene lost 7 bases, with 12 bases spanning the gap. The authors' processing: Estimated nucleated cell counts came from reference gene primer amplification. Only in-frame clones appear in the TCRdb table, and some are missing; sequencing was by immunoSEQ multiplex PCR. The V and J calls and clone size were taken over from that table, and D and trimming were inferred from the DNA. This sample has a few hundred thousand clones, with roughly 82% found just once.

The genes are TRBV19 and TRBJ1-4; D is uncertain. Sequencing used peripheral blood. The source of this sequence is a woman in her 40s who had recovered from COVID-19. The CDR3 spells CASSMGSGSEKLFF. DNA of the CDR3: TGTGCCAGTAGTATGGGGAGCGGAAGTGAAAAACTGTTTTTT.